This T cell receptor beta chain stems from a study of T cell changes during pregnancy in multiple sclerosis. The repertoire was sequenced with immunoSEQ multiplex PCR; TCRdb's copy has only in-frame clones and lacks some. The repertoire holds some 70,000 clones, with 91% as singletons. The sequenced sample was peripheral blood, obtained in the first trimester of pregnancy. The TCR was taken from a female donor with multiple sclerosis, enrolled in a pregnancy study.

CDR3: CASSFPAGGGTGELFF. The CDR3 DNA sequence: TGTGCCAGCAGCTTCCCGGCGGGAGGAGGCACCGGGGAGCTGTTTTTT. This chain connects TRBV5-4 to TRBJ2-2; 8 positions match TRBD2. CDR1 is SGHNT, CDR2 YYREEE, per germline (reference sequence). There are 16 residues in the CDR3. Unmatched junction bases numbered 7, after V lost 2 bases and J lost 4 bases. Complete variable domain (other parts from reference TRBV5-4 and TRBJ2-2): ETGVTQSPTHLIKTRGQQVTLRCSSQSGHNTVSWYQQALGQGPQFIFQYYREEENGRGNFPPRFSGLQFPNYSSELNVNALELDDSALYLCASSFPAGGGTGELFFGEGSRLTVL.